This entry concerns a single T cell receptor (beta chain). The antigen remains unidentified. The data derive from a study of CD8 T cells in Susac syndrome. This CDR3 has 12 residues. Germline CDR1 reads SNHLY; CDR2 reads FYNNEI. The germline V and J ends were trimmed by 8 bases and 6 bases, with 14 bases remaining between them. cDNA came from approximately 0.5 to 1 ug RNA primed by random hexamers. The immunoSEQ assay covered 54 Vbeta and 13 Jbeta segments for CDR3. TCRdb reprocessed the immunoSEQ multiplex PCR reads with MiXCR, giving one entry per CDR3 protein. This sample yields 150,000 or so distinct CDR3 sequences, of which 90% to 95% are seen a single time; about 0.13% belongs to the top ten. TCR beta sequencing was performed on blood CD8+ and CD4+ T cells. Notes on the study in general: As the study acknowledged, the number of individuals in its TCR sequencing and HLA analysis was relatively small.

The TCR sequence derives from a human donor in good health. The V gene is TRBV2, the J gene TRBJ2-7; no reliable D call. The sample taken for sequencing was CD4+ T cells from PBMCs. The CDR3 DNA follows: TGTGCCAGCGACAAGTCTCTCTCCGAGCAGTACTTC. It is translated as CASDKSLSEQYF.